This T cell receptor beta chain was recovered during a study of early T cells in non-severe SARS-CoV-2 infection. CDR1 SGHNT and CDR2 YYREEE come from the germline V gene (reference sequence). CDR3 length: 14 amino acids. Trimming took off 4 bases at V and 1 base at J, with 12 bases between the two ends. The protocol attached unique molecular identifiers to individual cDNA molecules. TCRdb re-derived calls from the 5' RACE reads in MiXCR, one entry per CDR3 protein. The sample has under 70,000 distinct CDR3 sequences, 11% seen once; the top ten hold less than 5%. This clonotype was observed many times.

The receptor was derived from an adult who was a healthcare worker with PCR-confirmed SARS-CoV-2 infection or an uninfected control (not recorded which). Sequenced sample: whole blood. V is TRBV5-4 and J is TRBJ2-7; D possibly matches TRBD1 or TRBD2 (6 bases each). The DNA for the CDR3 is TGTGCCAGCAGCGGGGGGCTAGCTTCCTACGAGCAGTACTTC. Its translation: CASSGGLASYEQYF. The variable domain in full, completed from reference TRBV5-4 and TRBJ2-7, reads ETGVTQSPTHLIKTRGQQVTLRCSSQSGHNTVSWYQQALGQGPQFIFQYYREEENGRGNFPPRFSGLQFPNYSSELNVNALELDDSALYLCASSGGLASYEQYFGPGTRLTVT.